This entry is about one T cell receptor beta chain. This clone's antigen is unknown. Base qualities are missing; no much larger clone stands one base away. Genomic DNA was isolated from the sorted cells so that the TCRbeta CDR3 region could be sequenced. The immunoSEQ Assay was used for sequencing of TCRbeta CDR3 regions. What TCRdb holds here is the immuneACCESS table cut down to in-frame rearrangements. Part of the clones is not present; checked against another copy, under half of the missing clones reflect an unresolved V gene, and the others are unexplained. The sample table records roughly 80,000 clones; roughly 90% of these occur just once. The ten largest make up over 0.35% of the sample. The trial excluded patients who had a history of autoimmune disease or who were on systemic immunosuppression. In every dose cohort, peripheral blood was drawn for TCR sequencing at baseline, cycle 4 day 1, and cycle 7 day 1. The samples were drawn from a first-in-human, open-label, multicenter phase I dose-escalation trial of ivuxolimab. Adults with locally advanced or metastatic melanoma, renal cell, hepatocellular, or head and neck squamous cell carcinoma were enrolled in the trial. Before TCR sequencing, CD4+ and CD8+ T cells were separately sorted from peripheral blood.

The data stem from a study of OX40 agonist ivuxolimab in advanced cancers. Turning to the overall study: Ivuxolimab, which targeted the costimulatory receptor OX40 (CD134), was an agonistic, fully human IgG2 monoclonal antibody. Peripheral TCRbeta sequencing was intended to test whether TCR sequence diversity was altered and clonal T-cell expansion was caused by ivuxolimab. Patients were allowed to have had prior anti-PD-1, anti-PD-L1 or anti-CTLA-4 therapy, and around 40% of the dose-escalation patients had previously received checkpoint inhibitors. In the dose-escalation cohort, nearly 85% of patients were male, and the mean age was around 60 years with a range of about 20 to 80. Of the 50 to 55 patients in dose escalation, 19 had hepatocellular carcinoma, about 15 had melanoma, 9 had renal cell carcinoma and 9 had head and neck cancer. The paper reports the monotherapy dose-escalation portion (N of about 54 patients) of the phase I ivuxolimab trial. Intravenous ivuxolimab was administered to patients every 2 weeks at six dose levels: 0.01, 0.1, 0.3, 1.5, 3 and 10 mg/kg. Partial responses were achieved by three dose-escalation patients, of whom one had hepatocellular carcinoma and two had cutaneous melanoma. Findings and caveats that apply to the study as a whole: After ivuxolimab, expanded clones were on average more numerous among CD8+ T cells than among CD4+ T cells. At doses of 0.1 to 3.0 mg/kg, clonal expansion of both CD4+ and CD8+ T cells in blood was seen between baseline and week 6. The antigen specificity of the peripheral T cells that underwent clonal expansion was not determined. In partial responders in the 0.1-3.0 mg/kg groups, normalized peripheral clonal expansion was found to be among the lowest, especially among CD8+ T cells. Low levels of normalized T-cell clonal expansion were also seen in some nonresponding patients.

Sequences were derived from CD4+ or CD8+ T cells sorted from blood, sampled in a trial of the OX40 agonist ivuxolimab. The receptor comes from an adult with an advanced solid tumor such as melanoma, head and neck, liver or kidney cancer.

CDR3 protein: CASSLLGLGEQYF. The bases read TGCGCCAGCAGCTTGCTGGGCCTCGGCGAGCAGTACTTC. The chain uses TRBV5-1 and TRBJ2-7, with no confidently assigned D gene. The germline V gene sets CDR1 to SGHRS and CDR2 to YFSETQ. CDR3 length: 13 amino acids, cysteine to phenylalanine. Only the CDR3 portion is preserved as DNA: 39 bases, with reading frame beginning at the first base. Relative to germline, V is 1 base shorter and J is 6 bases shorter, with 11 bases between their ends.